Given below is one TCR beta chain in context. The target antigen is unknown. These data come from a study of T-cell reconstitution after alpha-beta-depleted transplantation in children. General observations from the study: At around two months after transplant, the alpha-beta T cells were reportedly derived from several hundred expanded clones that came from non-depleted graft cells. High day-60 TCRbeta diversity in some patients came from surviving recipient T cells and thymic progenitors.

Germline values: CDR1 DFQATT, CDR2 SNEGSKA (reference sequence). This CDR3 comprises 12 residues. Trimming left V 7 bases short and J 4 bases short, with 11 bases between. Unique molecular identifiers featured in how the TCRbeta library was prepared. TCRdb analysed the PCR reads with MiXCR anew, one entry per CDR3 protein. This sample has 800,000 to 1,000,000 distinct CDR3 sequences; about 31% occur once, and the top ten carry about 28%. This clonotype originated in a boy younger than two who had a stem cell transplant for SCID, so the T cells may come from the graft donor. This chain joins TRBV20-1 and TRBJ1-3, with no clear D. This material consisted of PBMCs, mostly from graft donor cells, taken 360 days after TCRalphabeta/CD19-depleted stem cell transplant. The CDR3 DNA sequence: TGCAGTGTAAAGGCGGCCGGAAACACCATATATTTT. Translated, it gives CSVKAAGNTIYF.